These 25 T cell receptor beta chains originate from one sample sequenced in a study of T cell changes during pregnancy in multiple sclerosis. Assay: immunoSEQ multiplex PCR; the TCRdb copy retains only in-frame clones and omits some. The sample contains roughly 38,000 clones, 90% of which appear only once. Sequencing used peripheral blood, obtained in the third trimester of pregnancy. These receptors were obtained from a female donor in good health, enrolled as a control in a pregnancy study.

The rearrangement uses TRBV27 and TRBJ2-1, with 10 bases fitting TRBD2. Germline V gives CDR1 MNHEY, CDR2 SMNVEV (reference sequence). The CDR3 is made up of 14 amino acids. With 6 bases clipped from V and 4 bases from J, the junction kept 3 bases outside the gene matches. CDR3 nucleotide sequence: TGTGCCAGCAGCTTGACTAGCGGGTACAATGAGCAGTTCTTC. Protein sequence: CASSLTSGYNEQFF.

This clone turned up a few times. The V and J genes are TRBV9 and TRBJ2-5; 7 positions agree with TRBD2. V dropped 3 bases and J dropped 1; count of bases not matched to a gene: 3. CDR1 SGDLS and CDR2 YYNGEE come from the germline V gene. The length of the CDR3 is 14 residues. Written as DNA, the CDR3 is TGTGCCAGCAGCGCCAGCGGGACCCAAGAGACCCAGTACTTC. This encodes CASSASGTQETQYF.

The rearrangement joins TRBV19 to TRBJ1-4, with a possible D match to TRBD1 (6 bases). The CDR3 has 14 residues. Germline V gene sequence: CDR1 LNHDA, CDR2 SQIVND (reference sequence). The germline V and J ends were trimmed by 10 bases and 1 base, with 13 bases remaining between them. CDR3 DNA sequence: TGTGCCACATCGGGAGGGGGAACTAATGAAAAACTGTTTTTT. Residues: CATSGGGTNEKLFF.

The CDR3 protein is CASRTSGGGDEQYF. CDR3 DNA: TGTGCCAGCCGAACTAGCGGAGGAGGGGACGAGCAGTACTTC. The rearrangement joins TRBV7-8 to TRBJ2-7, with 8 nucleotides matching TRBD2. CDR1 and CDR2 from the germline V gene are SGHVS and FQNEAQ. Trimming took 8 bases from V and 5 from J; bases not matched to a gene: 11. The CDR3 runs 14 residues.

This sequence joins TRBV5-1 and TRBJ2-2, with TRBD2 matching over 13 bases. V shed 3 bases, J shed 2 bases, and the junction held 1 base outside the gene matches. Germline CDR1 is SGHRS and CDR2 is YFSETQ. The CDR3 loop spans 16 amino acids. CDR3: CASSWGLAGNTGELFF. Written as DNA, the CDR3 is TGCGCCAGCAGCTGGGGACTAGCGGGAAACACCGGGGAGCTGTTTTTT.

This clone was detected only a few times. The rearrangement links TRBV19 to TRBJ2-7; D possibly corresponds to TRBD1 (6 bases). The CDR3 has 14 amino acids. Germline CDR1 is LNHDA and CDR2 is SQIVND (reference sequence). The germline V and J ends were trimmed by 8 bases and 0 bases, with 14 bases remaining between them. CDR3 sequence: CASSGQIGSYEQYF. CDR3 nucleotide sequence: TGTGCCAGTTCCGGACAGATCGGCTCCTACGAGCAGTACTTC.

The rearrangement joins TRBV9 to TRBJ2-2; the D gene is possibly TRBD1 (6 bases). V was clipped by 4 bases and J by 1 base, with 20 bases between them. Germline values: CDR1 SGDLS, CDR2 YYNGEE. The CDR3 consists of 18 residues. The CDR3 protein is CASSSPLGGRENTGELFF. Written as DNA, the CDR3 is TGTGCCAGCAGCTCTCCCCTAGGGGGAAGGGAGAACACCGGGGAGCTGTTTTTT. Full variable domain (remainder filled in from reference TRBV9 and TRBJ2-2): DSGVTQTPKHLITATGQRVTLRCSPRSGDLSVYWYQQSLDQGLQFLIQYYNGEERAKGNILERFSAQQFPDLHSELNLSSLELGDSALYFCASSSPLGGRENTGELFFGEGSRLTVL.

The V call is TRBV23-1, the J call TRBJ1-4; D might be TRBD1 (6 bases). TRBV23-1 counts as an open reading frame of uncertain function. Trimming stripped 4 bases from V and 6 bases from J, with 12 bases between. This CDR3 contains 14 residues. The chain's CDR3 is CASSLGTPYEKLFF. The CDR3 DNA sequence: TGCGCCAGCAGTCTAGGGACACCTTATGAAAAACTGTTTTTT.

The chain's CDR3 is CSVGTYNEQFF. The CDR3 DNA reads as TGCAGCGTTGGTACCTACAATGAGCAGTTCTTC. The chain employs TRBV29-1 and TRBJ2-1; D gene ambiguous. The germline CDR1 and CDR2 sequences are SQVTM and ANQGSEA. The V and J ends lost 4 bases and 2 bases respectively, with 3 bases between them. The length of the CDR3 is 11 residues.

Here the CDR3 reads CASSGRTSGGATYNEQFF. CDR3 sequence (DNA): TGTGCCAGCAGCGGACGGACTAGCGGGGGGGCCACCTACAATGAGCAGTTCTTC. The rearrangement links TRBV7-8 to TRBJ2-1; 15 nucleotides match TRBD2. The CDR3 sequence is 18 residues long. Trimming at V came to 5 bases and at J to 2 bases, leaving 7 bases not matched to a gene. Germline CDR1 and CDR2: SGHVS and FQNEAQ.

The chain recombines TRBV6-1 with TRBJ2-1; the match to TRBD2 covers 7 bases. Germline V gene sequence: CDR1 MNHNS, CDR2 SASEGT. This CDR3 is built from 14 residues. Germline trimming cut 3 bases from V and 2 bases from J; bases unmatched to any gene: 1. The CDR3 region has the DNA TGTGCCAGCAGTGAGCGGGAGCCCTACAATGAGCAGTTCTTC. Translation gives CASSEREPYNEQFF.

CDR3 sequence: CSVEVREGPARYGYTF. In DNA form, the CDR3 reads TGCAGCGTTGAGGTCCGTGAGGGTCCAGCGAGGTATGGCTACACCTTC. The V and J genes are TRBV29-1 and TRBJ1-2; D unresolved. V gave up 3 bases and J gave up 5 bases, with 22 bases separating them. In germline, CDR1 is SQVTM, CDR2 ANQGSEA. There are 16 residues in the CDR3.

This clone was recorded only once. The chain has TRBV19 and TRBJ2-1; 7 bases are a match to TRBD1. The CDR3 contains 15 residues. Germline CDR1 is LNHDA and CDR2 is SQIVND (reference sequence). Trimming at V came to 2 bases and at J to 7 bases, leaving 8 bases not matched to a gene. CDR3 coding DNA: TGTGCCAGTAGTATAATCCGAGACAGGGCTAATGAGCAGTTCTTC. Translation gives CASSIIRDRANEQFF.

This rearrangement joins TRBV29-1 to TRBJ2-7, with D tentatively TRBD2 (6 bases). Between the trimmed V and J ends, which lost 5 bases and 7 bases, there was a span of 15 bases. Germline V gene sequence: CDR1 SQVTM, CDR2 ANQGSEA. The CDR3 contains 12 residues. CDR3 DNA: TGCAGCGTTCACTGGGGGGTGGGGGAGCAGTACTTC. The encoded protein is CSVHWGVGEQYF.

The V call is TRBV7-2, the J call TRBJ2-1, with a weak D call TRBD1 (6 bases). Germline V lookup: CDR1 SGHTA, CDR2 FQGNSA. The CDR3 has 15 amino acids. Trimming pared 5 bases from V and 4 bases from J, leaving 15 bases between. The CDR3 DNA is TGTGCCAGCAGCCCGCCGGGGACACATTACAATGAGCAGTTCTTC. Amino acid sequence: CASSPPGTHYNEQFF.

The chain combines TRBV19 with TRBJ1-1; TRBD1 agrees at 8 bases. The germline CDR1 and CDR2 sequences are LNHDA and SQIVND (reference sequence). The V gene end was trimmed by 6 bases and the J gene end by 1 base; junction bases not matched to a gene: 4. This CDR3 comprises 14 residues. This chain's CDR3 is CASRPTGANTEAFF. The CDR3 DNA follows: TGTGCCAGTAGGCCGACAGGGGCGAACACTGAAGCTTTCTTT.

CDR3 coding DNA: TGTGCCAGCAGTTTATGGTCCGGACTAGCGGGGTTAAATGAGCAGTTCTTC. As protein: CASSLWSGLAGLNEQFF. The V and J genes are TRBV28 and TRBJ2-1, with 12 bases matching TRBD2. The CDR3 extends over 17 amino acids. The J segment lost 7 bases and the V segment lost 0 bases, leaving 7 bases of the junction unmatched. Germline loops: CDR1 MDHEN, CDR2 SYDVKM.

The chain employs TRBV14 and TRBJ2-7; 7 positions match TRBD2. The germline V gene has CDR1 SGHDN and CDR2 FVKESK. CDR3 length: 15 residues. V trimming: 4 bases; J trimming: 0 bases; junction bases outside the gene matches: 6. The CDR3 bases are TGTGCCAGCAGCCCATTGGGACTACACTCCTACGAGCAGTACTTC. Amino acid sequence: CASSPLGLHSYEQYF.

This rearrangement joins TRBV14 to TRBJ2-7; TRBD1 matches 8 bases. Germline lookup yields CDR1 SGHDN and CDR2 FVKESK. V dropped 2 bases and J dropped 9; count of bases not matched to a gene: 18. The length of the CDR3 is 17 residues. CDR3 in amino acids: CASSQYIEDRGSLSQYF. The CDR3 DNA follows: TGTGCCAGCAGCCAATACATTGAAGACAGGGGAAGCCTTTCGCAGTACTTC.

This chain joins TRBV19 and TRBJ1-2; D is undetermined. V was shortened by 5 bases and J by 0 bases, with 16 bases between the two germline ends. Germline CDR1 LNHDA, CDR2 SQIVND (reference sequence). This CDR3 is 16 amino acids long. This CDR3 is CASSPQQSYANYGYTF. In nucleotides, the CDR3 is TGTGCCAGTAGTCCGCAACAGTCCTATGCTAACTATGGCTACACCTTC.

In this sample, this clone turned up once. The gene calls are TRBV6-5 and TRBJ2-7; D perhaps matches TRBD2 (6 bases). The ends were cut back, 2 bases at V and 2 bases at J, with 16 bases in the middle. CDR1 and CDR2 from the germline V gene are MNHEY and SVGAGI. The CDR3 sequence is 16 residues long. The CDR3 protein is CASSYGEAPKAYEQYF. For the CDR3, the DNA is TGTGCCAGCAGTTACGGGGAGGCGCCCAAGGCCTACGAGCAGTACTTC.

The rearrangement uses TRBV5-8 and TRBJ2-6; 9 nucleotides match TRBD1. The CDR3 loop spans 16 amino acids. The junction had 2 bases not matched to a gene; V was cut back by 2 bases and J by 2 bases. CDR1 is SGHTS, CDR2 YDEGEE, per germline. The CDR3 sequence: CASSFTGGAGANVLTF. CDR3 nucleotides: TGTGCCAGCAGCTTTACAGGGGGCGCTGGGGCCAACGTCCTGACTTTC.

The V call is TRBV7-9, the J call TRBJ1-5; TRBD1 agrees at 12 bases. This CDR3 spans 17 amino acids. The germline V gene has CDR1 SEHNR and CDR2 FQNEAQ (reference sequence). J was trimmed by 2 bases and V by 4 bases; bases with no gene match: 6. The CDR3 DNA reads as TGTGCCAGCAGCTCCGGGACAGGGGGCTACGGCAATCAGCCCCAGCATTTT. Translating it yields CASSSGTGGYGNQPQHF. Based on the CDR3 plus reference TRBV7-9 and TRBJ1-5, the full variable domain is DTGVSQNPRHKITKRGQNVTFRCDPISEHNRLYWYRQTLGQGPEFLTYFQNEAQLEKSRLLSDRFSAERPKGSFSTLEIQRTEQGDSAMYLCASSSGTGGYGNQPQHFGDGTRLSIL.

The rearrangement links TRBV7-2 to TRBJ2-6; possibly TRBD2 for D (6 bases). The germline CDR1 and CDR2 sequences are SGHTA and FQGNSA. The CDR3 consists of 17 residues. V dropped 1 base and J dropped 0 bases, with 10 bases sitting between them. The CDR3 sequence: CASSLERAYSGANVLTF. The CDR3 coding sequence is TGTGCCAGCAGCTTAGAGCGGGCGTACTCTGGGGCCAACGTCCTGACTTTC.

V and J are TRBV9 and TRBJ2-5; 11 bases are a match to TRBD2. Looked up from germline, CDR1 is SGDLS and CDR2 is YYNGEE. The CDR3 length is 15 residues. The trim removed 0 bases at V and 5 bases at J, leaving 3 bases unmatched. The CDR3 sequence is CASSVAASGRETQYF. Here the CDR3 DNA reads TGTGCCAGCAGCGTAGCGGCTAGCGGGAGGGAGACCCAGTACTTC.